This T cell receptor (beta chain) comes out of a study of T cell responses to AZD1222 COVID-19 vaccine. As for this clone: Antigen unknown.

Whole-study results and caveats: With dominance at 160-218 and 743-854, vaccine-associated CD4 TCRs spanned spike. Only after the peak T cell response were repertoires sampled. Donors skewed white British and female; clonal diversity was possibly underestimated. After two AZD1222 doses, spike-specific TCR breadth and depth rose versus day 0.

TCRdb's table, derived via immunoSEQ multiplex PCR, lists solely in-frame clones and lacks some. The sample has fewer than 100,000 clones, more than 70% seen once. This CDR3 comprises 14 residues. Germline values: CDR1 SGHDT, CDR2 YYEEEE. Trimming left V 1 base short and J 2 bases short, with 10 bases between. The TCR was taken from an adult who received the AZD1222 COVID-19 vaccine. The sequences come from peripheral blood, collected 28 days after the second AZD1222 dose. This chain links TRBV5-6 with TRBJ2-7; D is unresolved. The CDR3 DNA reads TGTGCCAGCAGCTTGCTGGACCGTACCTACGAGCAGTACTTC. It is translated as CASSLLDRTYEQYF.